Sequencing of this T cell receptor (beta chain) was carried out in a study of shared clonotypes between healthy human individuals. Study-level findings and limits: Donor clonotype sharing was expected to depend on sequencing depth. Incomplete sequencing of sorted subsets was indicated by rarefaction despite large depth.

In the case of this clone: The antigen is undetermined.

Deep-level assay runs were performed. Sorted-subset replicate PCRs used 200 ng DNA, approximately 27,000 T cell genomes. Profiled with immunoSEQ multiplex PCR; TCRdb holds only in-frame clones, not every one. The table includes more than 2 million clones, just under 95% detected once. Germline V gives CDR1 SGHAT, CDR2 FQNNGV. There are 15 residues in the CDR3. Positively selected for CCR7, the CD45RO-negative cells used as naive CD8 cells excluded terminally differentiated effector memory CD45RA+ cells. The source of this sequence is a man aged 18 to 30 in good health. The rearrangement links TRBV11-2 to TRBJ2-5; 9 bases are a match to TRBD2. The J call may be wrong; the DNA end is better matched by TRBJ2-7. Sequencing input: naive CD8+ T cells sorted from blood. The CDR3, as DNA: TGTGCCAGCAGCTTATTAGCTAGCGGGACTCACGAGCAGTACTTC. The encoded protein is CASSLLASGTHEQYF.